These 12 T cell receptor beta chains were sequenced from one sample in a study of shared clonotypes between healthy human individuals. CD45RO negativity and positive selection for CCR7 defined naive CD8 cells, a population that excluded terminally differentiated effector memory CD45RA+ cells. Only in-frame clones appear in the TCRdb table, and some are missing; sequencing was by immunoSEQ multiplex PCR. Among fewer than 850,000 clones listed, approximately 97% were seen once. Sequencing was done on a sample of naive CD8+ T cells sorted from blood. The origin of the receptors is a man aged 30-40 years in good health.

There are a few counts of this clone. V and J are TRBV5-6 and TRBJ1-3; D unclear. V lost 0 bases, J lost 14 bases, and 12 bases lay in between. The CDR3 runs to 12 residues. Germline assignment: CDR1 SGHDT and CDR2 YYEEEE. Here the CDR3 reads CASSLAVGLLYF. Written as DNA, the CDR3 is TGTGCCAGCAGCTTGGCCGTCGGACTCCTATATTTT.

The chain links TRBV5-4 to TRBJ2-7; a weak D match, TRBD1 (6 bases). V lost 1 base and J lost 2, with 10 bases in between. This CDR3 contains 14 residues. Germline V lookup: CDR1 SGHNT, CDR2 YYREEE (reference sequence). CDR3 nucleotides: TGTGCCAGCAGCTTGTCGGACAGCACCTACGAGCAGTACTTC. Translation gives CASSLSDSTYEQYF.

The rearrangement joins TRBV2 to TRBJ2-7; 10 nucleotides match TRBD2. Trimming cost V 2 bases and J 2 bases; bases outside gene matches: 6. Germline V CDR1 and CDR2: SNHLY, FYNNEI. This CDR3 comprises 16 residues. The CDR3 region is CASSEYLAGGTYEQYF. DNA for the CDR3: TGTGCCAGCAGTGAATATTTAGCGGGAGGAACCTACGAGCAGTACTTC. Looking up the rest from reference TRBV2 and TRBJ2-7 gives the full variable domain: EPEVTQTPSHQVTQMGQEVILRCVPISNHLYFYWYRQILGQKVEFLVSFYNNEISEKSEIFDDQFSVERPDGSNFTLKIRSTKLEDSAMYFCASSEYLAGGTYEQYFGPGTRLTVT.

The chain carries TRBV15 and TRBJ2-1; TRBD2 matches at 11 bases. V was pared by 3 bases and J by 5 bases, with 9 bases of the junction left unmatched. Germline lookup yields CDR1 LNHNV and CDR2 YYDKDF (reference sequence). The length of the CDR3 is 17 residues. The CDR3 DNA sequence: TGTGCCACCAGCAGTCCTAGGGCTAGCGGGAGGAACAATGAGCAGTTCTTC. Protein: CATSSPRASGRNNEQFF.

J is TRBJ2-3 and V is TRBV7-9, with 7 positions matching TRBD2. J gave up 2 bases and V 6 bases, and 8 bases lay outside the gene matches. The CDR3 runs to 15 residues. Germline values: CDR1 SEHNR, CDR2 FQNEAQ (reference sequence). This chain's CDR3 is CASSWLAEPTDTQYF. The CDR3 coding sequence is TGTGCCAGCAGTTGGCTAGCGGAGCCCACAGATACGCAGTATTTT.

The chain carries TRBV4-1 and TRBJ2-7; 7 bases map to TRBD1. The junction had 4 bases not matched to a gene; V was cut back by 0 bases and J by 5 bases. From germline, CDR1 is MGHRA and CDR2 YSYEKL. This CDR3 contains 14 residues. In DNA, the CDR3 is TGCGCCAGCAGCCAAGAGACAGGGCCCCACGAGCAGTACTTC. Protein: CASSQETGPHEQYF.

This rearrangement joins TRBV2 to TRBJ1-2; 9 bases fit TRBD1. The CDR3 totals 15 residues. Germline V CDR1 and CDR2: SNHLY, FYNNEI. V lost 5 bases, J lost 5 bases, and 9 bases stayed unmatched. CDR3 sequence (DNA): TGTGCCAGCAGTCCTTCTACAGGGGGCGGATATGGCTACACCTTC. This codes for CASSPSTGGGYGYTF.

This chain connects TRBV5-6 to TRBJ1-2, with 9 bases identical to TRBD1. The CDR3 extends over 14 amino acids. With V trimmed by 0 bases and J by 8 bases, 5 bases remained unmatched. Germline V gene sequence: CDR1 SGHDT, CDR2 YYEEEE. CDR3 amino acids: CASSLEQGANGYTF. Here the CDR3 DNA reads TGTGCCAGCAGCTTGGAACAGGGGGCGAACGGCTACACCTTC.

The chain employs TRBV9 and TRBJ1-5, with D tentatively TRBD1 (5 bases). V lost 0 bases, J lost 4 bases, and 17 bases lay in between. The CDR3 is 17 residues long. Germline V lookup: CDR1 SGDLS, CDR2 YYNGEE. CDR3 DNA sequence: TGTGCCAGCAGCGTAGTCGGAAGGGACCCAGCTAATCAGCCCCAGCATTTT. This gives the protein CASSVVGRDPANQPQHF.

This chain joins TRBV5-1 and TRBJ2-2, with 7 bases aligning to TRBD1. J was trimmed by 4 bases and V by 4 bases; bases with no gene match: 4. CDR3 size: 14 residues. CDR1 and CDR2 from the germline V gene are SGHRS and YFSETQ. Here the CDR3 DNA reads TGCGCCAGCAGCCCACAGGGGAGCACCGGGGAGCTGTTTTTT. Protein: CASSPQGSTGELFF.

The gene calls are TRBV4-1 and TRBJ2-3; D possibly corresponds to TRBD2 (5 bases). The V gene lost 4 bases and the J gene lost 3 bases, with 14 bases spanning the gap. CDR3 length: 15 residues. In germline, CDR1 is MGHRA, CDR2 YSYEKL. The CDR3, as DNA: TGCGCCAGCAGCCGTGCGGGCCCCGGTACAGATACGCAGTATTTT. This translates into CASSRAGPGTDTQYF.

The rearrangement links TRBV28 to TRBJ1-3, with D unclear. This CDR3 comprises 14 residues. V lost 2 bases and J lost 0, with 5 bases in between. Germline CDR1 reads MDHEN; CDR2 reads SYDVKM. CDR3 sequence: CASSLKSSGNTIYF. The CDR3 DNA follows: TGTGCCAGCAGTTTAAAGAGCTCTGGAAACACCATATATTTT.